The source of this T cell receptor beta chain is a study of blood T cell repertoires in COVID-19. Study-level information: Specimens from acute and convalescent COVID-19 originated in the United States, Italy and Spain. In each case, the material was cDNA or gDNA derived from T cells, B-cell-depleted T cells, or PBMCs.

Germline-derived CDR1 and CDR2 are SGHRS and YFSETQ. Trimming cost V 3 bases and J 4 bases, with 13 bases left between them. The CDR3 is made up of 14 amino acids. As handled by the study authors: Amplification with reference gene primers provided the estimates of nucleated cell counts. Only in-frame clones appear in the TCRdb table, and some are missing; sequencing was by immunoSEQ multiplex PCR. Clone size and V and J calls were adopted from that table, with D and trimming inferred from the DNA. This table holds about 100,000 clones, roughly 80% found once. The sequenced sample was peripheral blood. The genes are TRBV5-1 and TRBJ1-1; D is unresolved. This TCR came from a man aged 65 to 85 with active or convalescent COVID-19. DNA of the CDR3: TGCGCCAGCAGCTCAAGGGCTGAGGGCACTGAAGCTTTCTTT. Protein product: CASSSRAEGTEAFF.